This TCR beta chain was recovered during a study of T cell responses to AZD1222 COVID-19 vaccine. Study conclusions and caveats: Baseline serology detected seropositivity in only 5 to 7 AZD1222 recipients. Clonal diversity may have been underestimated, and the donors were mostly white British, with more females than males.

This CDR3 is built from 13 residues. V lost 3 bases and J 5 bases, leaving 10 bases between the germline ends. From germline, CDR1 is MNHEY and CDR2 SMNVEV (reference sequence). Turning to this clone: Its antigen is unidentified.

Some clones are missing from TCRdb's copy, which holds only in-frame ones; the method was immunoSEQ multiplex PCR. The sample consists of tens of thousands of clones, roughly 88% of them appearing once. The genes are TRBV27 and TRBJ1-2; D is possibly TRBD1 (5 bases). The receptor was isolated from an adult who received the AZD1222 COVID-19 vaccine. The source was peripheral blood, collected 28 days after the second AZD1222 dose. This CDR3 reads CASSLAGNYGYTF. Written as DNA, the CDR3 is TGTGCCAGCAGTTTGGCAGGGAATTATGGCTACACCTTC.